Below are 7 T cell receptor beta chains sequenced from a single sample in a study of blood T cells in healthy people across ages. Combining a sample-barcoded 5' primer with a J-beta primer mix, a second PCR ran for roughly 7 to 12 cycles. TCRdb itself ran the 5' RACE reads through MiXCR, one entry per CDR3 protein. The sample has some 1.5 million distinct CDR3 sequences; around 40% are singletons. The sequenced sample was blood. The receptors shown here come from a woman in her late teens or twenties in good health.

This clonotype was detected a few times. This could be a read error, since a much larger clone is one nucleotide away. As DNA, the CDR3 is TGTGCCAGCAGTGGTAGGTCAGGTTCCTACAATGAGCAGTACTTC. It is translated as CASSGRSGSYNEQYF. V gene TRBV25-1 combines with J gene TRBJ2-1; unclear D gene. The J call may be mistaken, given a closer DNA end match to TRBJ2-7. The CDR3 is 15 amino acids. The germline gives CDR1 MGHDK, CDR2 SYGVNS.

The genes are TRBV7-9 and TRBJ2-3; tentatively, D is TRBD1 (5 bases). V lost 1 base, J lost 1 base, and 15 bases lay in between. The CDR3 sequence is 17 residues long. Germline V lookup: CDR1 SEHNR, CDR2 FQNEAQ (reference sequence). DNA for the CDR3: TGTGCCAGCAGCTTAGTACCCAGACAGCTCGGCACAGATACGCAGTATTTT. This gives the protein CASSLVPRQLGTDTQYF.

The V call is TRBV20-1, the J call TRBJ1-1; D ambiguous. Germline lookup yields CDR1 DFQATT and CDR2 SNEGSKA (reference sequence). V lost 4 bases to trimming and J lost 4 bases, with 10 bases between them. This CDR3 is built from 12 residues. The CDR3 spells CSAITDGTEAFF. The CDR3 DNA follows: TGCAGTGCTATAACGGATGGCACTGAAGCTTTCTTT.

The J gene is TRBJ1-4, the V gene TRBV16; 9 nucleotides match TRBD1. This CDR3 is 16 amino acids long. Germline-derived CDR1 and CDR2 are KGHSY and FQNENV. The V segment lost 3 bases and the J segment 8 bases; nucleotides outside the gene matches: 10. The CDR3: CASSQIYRGRGEKLFF. In DNA form, the CDR3 reads TGTGCCAGCAGCCAGATTTACAGGGGGCGAGGCGAAAAACTGTTTTTT.

This clonotype came up a few times. The CDR3 DNA sequence: TGTGCCAGCAGTTCACTCGGGACAGGGTTAACAGATACGCAGTATTTT. It encodes CASSSLGTGLTDTQYF. The chain recombines TRBV6-6 with TRBJ2-3, with 9 bases aligning to TRBD1. V shed 4 bases, J shed 3 bases, and the junction held 8 bases outside the gene matches. This CDR3 region has 16 residues. Per germline, CDR1 MNHNY and CDR2 SVGAGI (reference sequence).

This clonotype was observed a handful of times. The rearrangement links TRBV7-2 to TRBJ2-1, with 11 bases fitting TRBD2. The trim removed 2 bases at V and 7 bases at J, leaving 13 bases unmatched. This CDR3 is 18 amino acids long. Germline V CDR1 and CDR2: SGHTA, FQGNSA. The DNA for the CDR3 is TGTGCCAGCAGCTTACTAGGGGCTAGCGGGAGGTTCTCTAATGAGCAGTTCTTC. Its protein is CASSLLGASGRFSNEQFF.

This clonotype was seen more than once but under ten times. The rearrangement joins TRBV11-1 to TRBJ2-3; D might be TRBD1 or TRBD2, each matching 5 bases. Trimming took 5 bases from V and 2 from J, leaving 20 bases between them. The CDR3 is 17 residues long. Looked up from germline, CDR1 is SGHAT and CDR2 is FQDESV (reference sequence). CDR3 loop: CASSPRSMGTSTDTQYF. CDR3 in DNA: TGTGCCAGCAGCCCCCGGTCGATGGGGACGTCCACAGATACGCAGTATTTT.